This T cell receptor (beta chain) comes out of a study of CD8 T cells in Susac syndrome. Study summary: Patients with Susac syndrome were therapy-naive, taking corticosteroids, with some also receiving intravenous immunoglobulin, or taking intravenous immunoglobulin alone at the time their blood was drawn.

The study's findings and limits: In Susac syndrome, CD8+ expansion was highest in TEMRA and active disease.

Roughly 0.45 to 1 ug RNA was reverse transcribed with random hexamers. The CDR3 of TCR beta was amplified by immunoSEQ multiplex PCR across 54 Vbeta and 13 Jbeta. TCRdb reprocessed the immunoSEQ multiplex PCR reads via MiXCR and lists one record per CDR3 protein. The data contain about 83,000 distinct CDR3 sequences, about 96% of them singletons. Of note for this clonotype: Its antigen is undetermined.

Germline values: CDR1 SGDLS, CDR2 YYNGEE. The CDR3 has 20 residues. Losses at the gene ends were 4 bases for V and 2 bases for J; bases not matched to a gene: 9. The clonotype originates from a human donor with Susac syndrome. The sample consisted of CD8+ T cells from PBMCs. This sequence joins TRBV9 and TRBJ2-6, with 16 bases that match TRBD2. The chain's CDR3 is CASSSPGLAGGAAGANVLTF. CDR3 sequence (DNA): TGTGCCAGCAGCTCCCCGGGACTAGCGGGAGGGGCAGCTGGGGCCAACGTCCTGACTTTC.